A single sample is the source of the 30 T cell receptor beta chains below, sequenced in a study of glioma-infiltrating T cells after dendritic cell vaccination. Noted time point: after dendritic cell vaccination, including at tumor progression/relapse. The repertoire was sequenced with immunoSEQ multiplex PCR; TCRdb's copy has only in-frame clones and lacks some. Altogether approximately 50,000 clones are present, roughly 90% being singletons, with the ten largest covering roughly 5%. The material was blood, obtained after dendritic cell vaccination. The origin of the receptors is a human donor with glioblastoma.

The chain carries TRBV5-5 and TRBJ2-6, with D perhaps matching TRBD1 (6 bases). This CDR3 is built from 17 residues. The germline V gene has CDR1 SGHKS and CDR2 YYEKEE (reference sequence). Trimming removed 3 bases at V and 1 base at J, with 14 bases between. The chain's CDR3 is CASSSRRGQSGANVLTF. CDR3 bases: TGTGCCAGCAGCTCTAGGAGAGGACAGTCTGGGGCCAACGTCCTGACTTTC.

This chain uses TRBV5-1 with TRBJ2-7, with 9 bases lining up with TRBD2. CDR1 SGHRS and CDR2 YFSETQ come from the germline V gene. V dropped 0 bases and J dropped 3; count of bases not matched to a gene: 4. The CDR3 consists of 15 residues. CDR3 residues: CASSLDGTSRYEQYF. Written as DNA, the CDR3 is TGCGCCAGCAGCTTGGACGGGACTAGCCGCTACGAGCAGTACTTC.

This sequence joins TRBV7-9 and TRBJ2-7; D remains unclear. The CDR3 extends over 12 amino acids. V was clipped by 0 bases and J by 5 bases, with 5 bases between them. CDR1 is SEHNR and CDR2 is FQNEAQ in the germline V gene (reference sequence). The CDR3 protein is CASSLAFDEQYF. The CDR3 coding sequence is TGTGCCAGCAGCTTAGCATTCGACGAGCAGTACTTC. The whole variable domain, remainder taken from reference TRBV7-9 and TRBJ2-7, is DTGVSQNPRHKITKRGQNVTFRCDPISEHNRLYWYRQTLGQGPEFLTYFQNEAQLEKSRLLSDRFSAERPKGSFSTLEIQRTEQGDSAMYLCASSLAFDEQYFGPGTRLTVT.

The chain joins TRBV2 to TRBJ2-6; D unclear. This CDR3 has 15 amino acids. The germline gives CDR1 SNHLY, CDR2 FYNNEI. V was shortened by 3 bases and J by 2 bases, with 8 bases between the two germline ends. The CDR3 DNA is TGTGCCAGCAGTGATAAAGAGGCTGGGGCCAACGTCCTGACTTTC. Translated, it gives CASSDKEAGANVLTF.

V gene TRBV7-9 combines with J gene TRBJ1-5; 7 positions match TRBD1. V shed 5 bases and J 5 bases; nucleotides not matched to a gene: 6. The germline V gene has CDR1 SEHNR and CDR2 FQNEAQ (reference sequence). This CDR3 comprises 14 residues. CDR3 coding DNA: TGTGCCAGCAGCAAGACAGGGACTTATCAGCCCCAGCATTTT. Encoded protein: CASSKTGTYQPQHF.

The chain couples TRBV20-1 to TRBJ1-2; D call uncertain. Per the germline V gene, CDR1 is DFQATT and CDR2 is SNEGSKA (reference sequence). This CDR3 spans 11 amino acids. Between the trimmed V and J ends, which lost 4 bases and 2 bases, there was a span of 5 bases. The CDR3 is CSATVNYGYTF. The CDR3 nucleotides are TGCAGTGCTACCGTAAACTATGGCTACACCTTC.

CDR3: CSGGQGTGQPQHF. CDR3 nucleotides: TGCAGCGGTGGACAGGGGACTGGTCAGCCCCAGCATTTT. The chain carries TRBV29-1 and TRBJ1-5, with 9 bases lining up with TRBD1. Losses at the gene ends were 7 bases for V and 6 bases for J; bases not matched to a gene: 7. CDR3 length: 13 residues. The germline gives CDR1 SQVTM, CDR2 ANQGSEA.

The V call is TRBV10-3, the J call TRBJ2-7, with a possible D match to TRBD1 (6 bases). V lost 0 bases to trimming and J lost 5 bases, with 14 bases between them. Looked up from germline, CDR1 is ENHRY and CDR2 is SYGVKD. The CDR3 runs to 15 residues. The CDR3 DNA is TGTGCCATCAGTGAGTCGATTGGTGGGGGCCACGAGCAGTACTTC. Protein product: CAISESIGGGHEQYF.

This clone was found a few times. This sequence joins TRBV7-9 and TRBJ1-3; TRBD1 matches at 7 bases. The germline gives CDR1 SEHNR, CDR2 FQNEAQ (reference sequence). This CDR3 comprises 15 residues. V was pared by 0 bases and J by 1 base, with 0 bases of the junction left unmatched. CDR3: CASSLAGQSGNTIYF. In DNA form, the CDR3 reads TGTGCCAGCAGCTTAGCGGGACAGTCTGGAAACACCATATATTTT.

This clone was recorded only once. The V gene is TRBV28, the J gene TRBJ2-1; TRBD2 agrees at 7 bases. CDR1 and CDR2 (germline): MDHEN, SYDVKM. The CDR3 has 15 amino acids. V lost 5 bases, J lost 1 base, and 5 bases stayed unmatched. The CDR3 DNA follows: TGTGCCAGCAGTCTGGGCGGGAGATCCTACAATGAGCAGTTCTTC. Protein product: CASSLGGRSYNEQFF.

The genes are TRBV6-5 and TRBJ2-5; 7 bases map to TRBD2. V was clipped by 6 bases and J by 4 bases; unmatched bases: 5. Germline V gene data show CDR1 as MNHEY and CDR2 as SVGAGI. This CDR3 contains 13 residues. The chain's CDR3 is CASRDGTIETQYF. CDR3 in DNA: TGTGCCAGCAGGGACGGGACTATAGAGACCCAGTACTTC.

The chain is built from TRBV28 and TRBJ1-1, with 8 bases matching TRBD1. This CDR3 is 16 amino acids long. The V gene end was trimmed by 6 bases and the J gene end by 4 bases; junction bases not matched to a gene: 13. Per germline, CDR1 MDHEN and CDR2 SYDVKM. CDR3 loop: CASSPQGARRFTEAFF. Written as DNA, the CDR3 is TGTGCCAGCAGCCCCCAGGGGGCGCGTCGTTTCACTGAAGCTTTCTTT.

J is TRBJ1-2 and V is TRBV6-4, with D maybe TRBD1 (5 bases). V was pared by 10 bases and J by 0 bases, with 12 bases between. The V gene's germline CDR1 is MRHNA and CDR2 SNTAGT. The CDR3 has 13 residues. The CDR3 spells CATRGRANYGYTF. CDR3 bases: TGTGCCACAAGGGGTAGAGCTAACTATGGCTACACCTTC.

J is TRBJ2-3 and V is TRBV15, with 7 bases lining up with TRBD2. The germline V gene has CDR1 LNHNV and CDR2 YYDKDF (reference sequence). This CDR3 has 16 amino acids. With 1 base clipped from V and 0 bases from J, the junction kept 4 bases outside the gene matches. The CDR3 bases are TGTGCCACCAGCAGAGGGGGGGGTCTTAGCACAGATACGCAGTATTTT. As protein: CATSRGGGLSTDTQYF.

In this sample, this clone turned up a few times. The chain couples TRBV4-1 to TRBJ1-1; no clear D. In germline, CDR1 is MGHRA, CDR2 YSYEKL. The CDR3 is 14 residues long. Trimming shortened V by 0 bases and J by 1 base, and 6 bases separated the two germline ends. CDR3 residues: CASSQDRRNTEAFF. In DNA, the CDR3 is TGCGCCAGCAGCCAAGATCGTCGGAACACTGAAGCTTTCTTT.

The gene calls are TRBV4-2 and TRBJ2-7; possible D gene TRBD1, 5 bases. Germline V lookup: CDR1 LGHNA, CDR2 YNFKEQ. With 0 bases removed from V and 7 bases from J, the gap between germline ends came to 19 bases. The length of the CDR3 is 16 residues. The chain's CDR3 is CASSQDRSGSFGEQYF. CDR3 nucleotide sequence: TGTGCCAGCAGCCAAGATCGGTCAGGGTCCTTCGGGGAGCAGTACTTC.

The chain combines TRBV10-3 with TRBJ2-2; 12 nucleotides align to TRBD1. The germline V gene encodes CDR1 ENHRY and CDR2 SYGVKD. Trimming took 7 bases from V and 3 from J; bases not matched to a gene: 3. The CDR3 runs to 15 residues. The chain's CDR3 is CAIKGQGADTGELFF. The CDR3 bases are TGTGCCATCAAGGGACAGGGGGCAGACACCGGGGAGCTGTTTTTT.

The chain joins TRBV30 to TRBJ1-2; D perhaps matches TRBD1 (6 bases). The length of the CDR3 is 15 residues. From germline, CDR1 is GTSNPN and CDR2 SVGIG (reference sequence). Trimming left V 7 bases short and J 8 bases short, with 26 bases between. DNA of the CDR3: TGTGCCTCTTTCGAACAGGGAGCTGGGTCGAAGGGCTACACCTTC. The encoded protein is CASFEQGAGSKGYTF.

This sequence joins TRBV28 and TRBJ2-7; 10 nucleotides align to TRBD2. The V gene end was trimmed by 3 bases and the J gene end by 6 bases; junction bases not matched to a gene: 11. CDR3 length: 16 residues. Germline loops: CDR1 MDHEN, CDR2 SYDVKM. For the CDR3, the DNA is TGTGCCAGCAGTTTTATGGCTAGCGGGAGTCGAGGCGAGCAGTACTTC. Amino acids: CASSFMASGSRGEQYF. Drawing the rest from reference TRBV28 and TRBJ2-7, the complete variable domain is DVKVTQSSRYLVKRTGEKVFLECVQDMDHENMFWYRQDPGLGLRLIYFSYDVKMKEKGDIPEGYSVSREKKERFSLILESASTNQTSMYLCASSFMASGSRGEQYFGPGTRLTVT.

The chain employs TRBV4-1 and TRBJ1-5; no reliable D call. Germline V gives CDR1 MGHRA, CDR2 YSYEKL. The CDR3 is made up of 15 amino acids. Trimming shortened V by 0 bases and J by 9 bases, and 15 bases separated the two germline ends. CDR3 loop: CASSQEGERSGPQHF. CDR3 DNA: TGCGCCAGCAGCCAAGAAGGCGAGAGATCGGGGCCCCAGCATTTT.

The CDR3 nucleotides read TGTGCCAGCAGCCGGACACCGGGACAGGAGAGCTATGGCTACACCTTC. This translates into CASSRTPGQESYGYTF. The genes are TRBV4-2 and TRBJ1-2, with TRBD1 identical over 8 bases. The CDR3 has 16 residues. From germline, CDR1 is LGHNA and CDR2 YNFKEQ. V gave up 4 bases and J gave up 4 bases; unmatched junction bases: 11.

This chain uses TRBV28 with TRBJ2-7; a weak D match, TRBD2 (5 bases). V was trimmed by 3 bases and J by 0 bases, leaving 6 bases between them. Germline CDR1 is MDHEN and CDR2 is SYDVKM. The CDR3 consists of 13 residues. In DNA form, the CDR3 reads TGTGCCAGCAGTTTTGGAGGCTCCTACGAGCAGTACTTC. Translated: CASSFGGSYEQYF.

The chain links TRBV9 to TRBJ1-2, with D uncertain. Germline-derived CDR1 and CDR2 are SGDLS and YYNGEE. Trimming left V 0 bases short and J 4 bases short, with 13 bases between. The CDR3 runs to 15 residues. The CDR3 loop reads CASSVEAEPSYGYTF. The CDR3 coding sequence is TGTGCCAGCAGCGTAGAGGCGGAACCGAGCTATGGCTACACCTTC.

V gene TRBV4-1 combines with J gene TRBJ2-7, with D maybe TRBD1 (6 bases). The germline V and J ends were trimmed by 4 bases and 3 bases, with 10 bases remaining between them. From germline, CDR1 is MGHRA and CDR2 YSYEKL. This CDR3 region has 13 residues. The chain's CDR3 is CASSPQGHYEQYF. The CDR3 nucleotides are TGCGCCAGCAGCCCCCAGGGACACTACGAGCAGTACTTC.

The CDR3 region has the DNA TGTGCCAGCAGCCCCTCAGCGGGACAGGGTCGCACCGGGGAGCTGTTTTTT. The encoded protein is CASSPSAGQGRTGELFF. The chain recombines TRBV28 with TRBJ2-2; 9 positions agree with TRBD1. Germline-derived CDR1 and CDR2 are MDHEN and SYDVKM. J was trimmed by 4 bases and V by 6 bases; bases with no gene match: 12. The CDR3 sequence is 17 residues long.

CDR3 sequence (DNA): TGTGCCAGCAGCCCTCCCCCTCGGGACTTGGACTACAATGAGCAGTTCTTC. Translating it yields CASSPPPRDLDYNEQFF. V usage is TRBV9 and J usage is TRBJ2-1, with D tentatively TRBD2 (6 bases). V lost 4 bases, J lost 3 bases, and 20 bases lay in between. Germline V CDR1 and CDR2: SGDLS, YYNGEE. The CDR3 loop spans 17 amino acids.

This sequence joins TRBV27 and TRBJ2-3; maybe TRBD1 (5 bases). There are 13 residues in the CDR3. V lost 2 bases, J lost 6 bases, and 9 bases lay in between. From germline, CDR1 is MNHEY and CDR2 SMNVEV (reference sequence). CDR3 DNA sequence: TGTGCCAGCAGTTTAAGGGGCCAGGATACGCAGTATTTT. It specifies CASSLRGQDTQYF.

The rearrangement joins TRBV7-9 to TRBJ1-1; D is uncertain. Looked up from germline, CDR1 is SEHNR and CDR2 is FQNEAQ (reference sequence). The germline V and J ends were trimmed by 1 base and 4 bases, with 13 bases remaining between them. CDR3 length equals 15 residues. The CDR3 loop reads CASSLVGESGTEAFF. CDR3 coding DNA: TGTGCCAGCAGCTTAGTTGGAGAGTCGGGCACTGAAGCTTTCTTT.

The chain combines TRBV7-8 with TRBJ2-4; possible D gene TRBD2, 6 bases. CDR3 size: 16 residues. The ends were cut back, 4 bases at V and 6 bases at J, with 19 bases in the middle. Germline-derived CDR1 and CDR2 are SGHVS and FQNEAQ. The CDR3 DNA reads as TGTGCCAGCAGCTCCCAGCGGATAGCGGAACGAAACATTCAGTACTTC. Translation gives CASSSQRIAERNIQYF. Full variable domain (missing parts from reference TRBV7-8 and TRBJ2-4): GAGVSQSPRYKVAKRGQDVALRCDPISGHVSLFWYQQALGQGPEFLTYFQNEAQLDKSGLPSDRFFAERPEGSVSTLKIQRTQQEDSAVYLCASSSQRIAERNIQYFGAGTRLSVL.

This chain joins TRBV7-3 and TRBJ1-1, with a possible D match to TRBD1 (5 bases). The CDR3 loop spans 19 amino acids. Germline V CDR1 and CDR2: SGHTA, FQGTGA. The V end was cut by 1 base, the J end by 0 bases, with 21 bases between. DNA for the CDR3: TGTGCCAGCAGCTTAAAGGCGGGGGTGACTCCCTCAATGAACACTGAAGCTTTCTTT. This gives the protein CASSLKAGVTPSMNTEAFF. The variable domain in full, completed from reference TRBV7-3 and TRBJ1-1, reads GAGVSQTPSNKVTEKGKYVELRCDPISGHTALYWYRQSLGQGPEFLIYFQGTGAADDSGLPNDRFFAVRPEGSVSTLKIQRTERGDSAVYLCASSLKAGVTPSMNTEAFFGQGTRLTVV.